The rows below give T cell receptor beta chains drawn from one sample of a study of T-cell memory formation after mild COVID-19. One entry per CDR3 protein results from TCRdb running MiXCR on the 5' RACE reads. The table records a few hundred thousand distinct CDR3 sequences, 20% to 25% of them present only once. Sequenced: PBMCs or a T cell subset sorted from them (not recorded which). These TCRs come from an adult woman who had mild COVID-19 (a few samples of this study predate the infection). Cell type and time point are not known. Both conserved end residues are part of each CDR3. A D gene is named only where the DNA matches it firmly. Some rows mark clone size as missing; the rest say once, few, many or name a class of expanded clone.

d_call | clone_size | j_call | v_call | cdr3_aa | cdr3_nt
TRBD1 | - | TRBJ2-1 | TRBV6-1 | CASSEDGQGVGYNEQFF | TGTGCCAGCAGTGAAGACGGACAGGGAGTGGGGTACAATGAGCAGTTCTTC
- | - | TRBJ2-1 | TRBV6-2/TRBV6-3 | CASSYSRGRSSYNEQFF | TGTGCCAGCAGTTACTCGCGCGGGCGGAGCTCCTACAATGAGCAGTTCTTC
- | - | TRBJ1-1 | TRBV29-1 | CSVQAGVTEAFF | TGCAGCGTTCAAGCCGGAGTCACTGAAGCTTTCTTT
- | - | TRBJ2-1 | TRBV12-5 | CASGFRRPTDNEQFF | TGTGCTAGTGGTTTCCGAAGGCCTACCGACAATGAGCAGTTCTTC
- | few | TRBJ2-2 | TRBV24-1 | CATSDWQSGELFF | TGTGCCACCAGTGATTGGCAGTCCGGGGAGCTGTTTTTT
TRBD1 | - | TRBJ2-1 | TRBV5-1 | CASSLAGQGPYNEQFF | TGCGCCAGCAGCTTGGCGGGACAGGGCCCCTACAATGAGCAGTTCTTC
TRBD1 | - | TRBJ1-6 | TRBV12-3/TRBV12-4 | CASRGDRENNSPLHF | TGTGCCAGCAGGGGGGACAGGGAGAATAATTCACCCCTCCACTTT
- | - | TRBJ1-5 | TRBV19 | CASRTVVNQPQHF | TGTGCCAGCCGGACAGTAGTCAATCAGCCCCAGCATTTT
- | few | TRBJ1-1 | TRBV5-1 | CASSQQSDTEAFF | TGCGCCAGCAGCCAGCAGAGCGACACTGAAGCTTTCTTT
TRBD2 | - | TRBJ2-1 | TRBV4-1 | CASSHSSGEVNEQFF | TGCGCCAGCAGCCATTCCAGCGGGGAAGTGAATGAGCAGTTCTTC
- | - | TRBJ2-7 | TRBV11-2 | CASSLIWGNRYEQYF | TGTGCCAGCAGCTTGATTTGGGGTAACCGGTACGAGCAGTACTTC
- | - | TRBJ1-2 | TRBV12-3/TRBV12-4 | CASSRSGMINYGYTF | TGTGCCAGCAGTAGATCAGGGATGATAAACTATGGCTACACCTTC
- | many | TRBJ2-1 | TRBV7-9 | CASSLGFSLYNEQFF | TGTGCCAGCAGCCTCGGGTTCTCTCTGTACAATGAGCAGTTCTTC
- | - | TRBJ2-3 | TRBV7-9 | CASSLAWGSQDTQYF | TGTGCCAGCAGCTTAGCTTGGGGTTCCCAGGATACGCAGTATTTT
TRBD1 | few | TRBJ1-1 | TRBV9 | CASSVVGTGGAKPFF | TGTGCCAGCAGCGTAGTAGGGACAGGGGGCGCGAAACCTTTCTTT
- | - | TRBJ2-5 | TRBV15 | CATSSTYGGQETQYF | TGTGCCACCAGCTCCACCTATGGGGGGCAAGAGACCCAGTACTTC
- | many | TRBJ2-2 | TRBV5-5 | CASSSTTLNTGELFF | TGTGCCAGCAGCTCGACGACATTGAACACCGGGGAGCTGTTTTTT
- | few | TRBJ2-3 | TRBV4-3 | CASSQEGTLGDTQYF | TGCGCCAGCAGCCAAGAGGGCACCCTCGGGGATACGCAGTATTTT
- | few | TRBJ2-3 | TRBV24-1 | CATSDGQYTDTQYF | TGTGCCACCAGTGATGGACAGTACACAGATACGCAGTATTTT
- | - | TRBJ1-1 | TRBV18 | CASSLLQENTEAFF | TGTGCCAGCTCACTACTACAGGAGAACACTGAAGCTTTCTTT
TRBD1 | - | TRBJ2-3 | TRBV10-3 | CAISPGTGTDTQYF | TGTGCCATCAGCCCCGGGACAGGGACAGATACGCAGTATTTT
- | - | TRBJ2-3 | TRBV4-2 | CASSPQVLAGGTDTQYF | TGTGCCAGCAGCCCACAAGTTTTGGCAGGGGGCACAGATACGCAGTATTTT
- | - | TRBJ2-7 | TRBV5-1 | CASRITGSGSYEQYF | TGCGCCAGCAGAATTACAGGGTCGGGCTCCTACGAGCAGTACTTC
TRBD1 | - | TRBJ1-6 | TRBV5-6 | CASSLKETGAYNSPLHF | TGTGCCAGCAGCTTGAAGGAGACAGGGGCCTATAATTCACCCCTCCACTTT
- | - | TRBJ2-7 | TRBV4-2 | CASSPKPPHEQYF | TGTGCCAGCAGCCCGAAGCCCCCCCACGAGCAGTACTTC
- | few | TRBJ2-7 | TRBV4-1 | CASSQEGFHYEQYF | TGCGCCAGCAGCCAAGAAGGGTTTCACTACGAGCAGTACTTC
- | - | TRBJ1-2 | TRBV12-3/TRBV12-4 | CASNPGEGYGYTF | TGTGCCAGCAACCCAGGGGAGGGCTATGGCTACACCTTC
TRBD1 | few | TRBJ2-3 | TRBV7-3 | CASSPTGATDTQYF | TGTGCCAGCAGCCCGACAGGGGCGACAGATACGCAGTATTTT
TRBD2 | - | TRBJ2-1 | TRBV20-1 | CSARPFSAREVDPADNEQFF | TGCAGTGCTAGACCATTTTCTGCGCGGGAGGTCGACCCCGCGGACAATGAGCAGTTCTTC